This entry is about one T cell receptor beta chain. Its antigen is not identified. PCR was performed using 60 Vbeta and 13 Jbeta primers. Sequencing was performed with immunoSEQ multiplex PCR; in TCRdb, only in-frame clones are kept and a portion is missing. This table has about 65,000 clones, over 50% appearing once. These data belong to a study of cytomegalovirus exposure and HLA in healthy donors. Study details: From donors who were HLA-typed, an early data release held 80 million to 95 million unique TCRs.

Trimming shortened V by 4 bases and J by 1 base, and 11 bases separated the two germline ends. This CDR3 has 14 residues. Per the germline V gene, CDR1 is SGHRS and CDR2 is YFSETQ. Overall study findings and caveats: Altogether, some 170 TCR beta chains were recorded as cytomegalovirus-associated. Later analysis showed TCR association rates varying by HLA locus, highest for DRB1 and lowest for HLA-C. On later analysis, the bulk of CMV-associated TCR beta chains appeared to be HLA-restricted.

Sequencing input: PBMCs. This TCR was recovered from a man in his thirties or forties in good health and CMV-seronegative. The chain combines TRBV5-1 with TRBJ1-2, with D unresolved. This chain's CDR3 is CASSRTENNYGYTF. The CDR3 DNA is TGCGCCAGCAGCCGAACAGAGAATAACTATGGCTACACCTTC. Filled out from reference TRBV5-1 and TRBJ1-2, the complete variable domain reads KAGVTQTPRYLIKTRGQQVTLSCSPISGHRSVSWYQQTPGQGLQFLFEYFSETQRNKGNFPGRFSGRQFSNSRSEMNVSTLELGDSALYLCASSRTENNYGYTFGSGTRLTVV.